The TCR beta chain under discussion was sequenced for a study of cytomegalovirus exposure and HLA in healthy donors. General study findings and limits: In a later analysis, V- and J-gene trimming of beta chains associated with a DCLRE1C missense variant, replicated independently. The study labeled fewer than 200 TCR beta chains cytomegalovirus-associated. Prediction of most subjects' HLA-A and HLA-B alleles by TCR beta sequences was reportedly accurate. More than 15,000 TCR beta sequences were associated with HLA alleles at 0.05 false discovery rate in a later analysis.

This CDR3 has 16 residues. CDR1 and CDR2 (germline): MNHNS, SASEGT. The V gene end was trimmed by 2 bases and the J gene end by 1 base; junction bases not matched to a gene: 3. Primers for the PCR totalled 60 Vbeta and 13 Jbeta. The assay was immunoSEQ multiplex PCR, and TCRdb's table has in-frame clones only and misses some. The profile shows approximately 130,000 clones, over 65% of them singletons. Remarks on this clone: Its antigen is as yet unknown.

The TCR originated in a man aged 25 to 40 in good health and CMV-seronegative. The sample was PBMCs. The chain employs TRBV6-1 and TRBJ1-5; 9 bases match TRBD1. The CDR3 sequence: CASSEPQGASNQPQHF. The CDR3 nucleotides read TGTGCCAGCAGTGAACCACAGGGGGCGAGCAATCAGCCCCAGCATTTT.